The 28 T cell receptor beta chains given below trace back to one sample, sequenced in a study of beta chain features in type 1 diabetes. The sequenced template was cDNA made from the entire isolated RNA. Using immunoSEQ multiplex PCR, the repertoire was profiled, and TCRdb retains in-frame clones only, with some absent. The repertoire holds around 250,000 clones, with approximately 14% as singletons. Material: naive CD4+ T cells from blood. These receptors all come from a woman aged 40-49 years in good health.

The J gene is TRBJ2-5, the V gene TRBV6-1, with 11 bases that match TRBD1. CDR3 length equals 17 residues. Germline trimming cut 2 bases from V and 4 bases from J; bases unmatched to any gene: 9. Germline V gene sequence: CDR1 MNHNS, CDR2 SASEGT. The CDR3 loop reads CASSESLDRGRGETQYF. DNA of the CDR3: TGTGCCAGCAGTGAATCCCTGGACAGGGGGCGGGGAGAGACCCAGTACTTC.

The chain couples TRBV18 to TRBJ1-1; TRBD1 aligns across 9 bases. Germline CDR1 KGHSH, CDR2 LQKENI. The V and J ends lost 6 bases and 1 base, in that order; junction bases with no gene match: 12. The CDR3 has 17 residues. CDR3 protein: CASSPGTGPSRNTEAFF. In nucleotides, the CDR3 is TGTGCCAGCTCTCCCGGGACAGGGCCCTCCCGGAACACTGAAGCTTTCTTT.

The J gene is TRBJ1-5, the V gene TRBV15; possibly TRBD1 for D (5 bases). Trimming removed 0 bases at V and 0 bases at J, with 12 bases between. Germline V lookup: CDR1 LNHNV, CDR2 YYDKDF (reference sequence). The CDR3 has 17 residues. The CDR3 bases are TGTGCCACCAGCAGAGATCACAGGCGATATAGCAATCAGCCCCAGCATTTT. This sequence encodes CATSRDHRRYSNQPQHF. Variable domain in full (rest from reference TRBV15 and TRBJ1-5): DAMVIQNPRYQVTQFGKPVTLSCSQTLNHNVMYWYQQKSSQAPKLLFHYYDKDFNNEADTPDNFQSRRPNTSFCFLDIRSPGLGDTAMYLCATSRDHRRYSNQPQHFGDGTRLSIL.

CDR3 DNA sequence: TGTGCCAGCAGCATTCCCGGGACAGCTGGAAACACCATATATTTT. This gives the protein CASSIPGTAGNTIYF. The rearrangement links TRBV7-9 to TRBJ1-3; TRBD1 matches 7 bases. CDR1 is SEHNR and CDR2 is FQNEAQ in the germline V gene (reference sequence). The V and J ends lost 5 bases and 2 bases, in that order; junction bases with no gene match: 6. The CDR3 is made up of 15 amino acids.

This chain uses TRBV6-5 with TRBJ1-2, with 8 bases identical to TRBD1. Looked up from germline, CDR1 is MNHEY and CDR2 is SVGAGI. This CDR3 is built from 16 residues. V shed 2 bases and J 4 bases; nucleotides not matched to a gene: 9. The CDR3 region is CASSYLSDRGAYGYTF. The CDR3, as DNA: TGTGCCAGCAGTTACCTTTCTGACAGGGGAGCCTATGGCTACACCTTC.

The chain joins TRBV5-1 to TRBJ1-3; D may be TRBD1 (5 bases). Trimming took 0 bases from V and 4 from J, leaving 8 bases between them. The CDR3 covers 14 residues. Looked up from germline, CDR1 is SGHRS and CDR2 is YFSETQ. CDR3 region: CASSLAGGGNTIYF. Written as DNA, the CDR3 is TGCGCCAGCAGCTTGGCCGGGGGAGGAAACACCATATATTTT.

This chain connects TRBV11-2 to TRBJ2-7; the match to TRBD1 covers 8 bases. CDR1 is SGHAT, CDR2 FQNNGV, per germline. V gave up 1 base and J gave up 5 bases; unmatched junction bases: 10. This CDR3 is 16 amino acids long. The CDR3 protein is CASSLVGTGGSHEQYF. Here the CDR3 DNA reads TGTGCCAGCAGCTTAGTGGGAACAGGGGGTTCTCACGAGCAGTACTTC.

This clone was seen a few times. This chain joins TRBV10-3 and TRBJ2-7; D may be TRBD1 (5 bases). Trimming left V 8 bases short and J 3 bases short, with 17 bases between. The germline V gene has CDR1 ENHRY and CDR2 SYGVKD. This CDR3 contains 14 residues. In nucleotides, the CDR3 is TGTGCCATCGGACATTATCGCCCGAACTACGAGCAGTACTTC. Residues: CAIGHYRPNYEQYF.

The J gene is TRBJ2-1, the V gene TRBV5-1, with 12 bases matching TRBD2. V trimming: 4 bases; J trimming: 8 bases; junction bases outside the gene matches: 7. Looked up from germline, CDR1 is SGHRS and CDR2 is YFSETQ. The CDR3 is 15 residues long. CDR3 DNA sequence: TGCGCCAGCAGCAGTCTAGCGGGGGGGATCTATGAGCAGTTCTTC. Its translation: CASSSLAGGIYEQFF. Full variable domain (outside the CDR3, taken from reference TRBV5-1 and TRBJ2-1): KAGVTQTPRYLIKTRGQQVTLSCSPISGHRSVSWYQQTPGQGLQFLFEYFSETQRNKGNFPGRFSGRQFSNSRSEMNVSTLELGDSALYLCASSSLAGGIYEQFFGPGTRLTVL.

This clone occurred a few times. The J gene is TRBJ2-3, the V gene TRBV5-6, with D hard to call. V lost 0 bases to trimming and J lost 2 bases, with 10 bases between them. This CDR3 contains 15 residues. The V gene's germline CDR1 is SGHDT and CDR2 YYEEEE. Written as DNA, the CDR3 is TGTGCCAGCAGCTTGGGTCCCCGAGACACAGATACGCAGTATTTT. It specifies CASSLGPRDTDTQYF.

This clone was seen a few times. This chain connects TRBV15 to TRBJ2-1; 9 bases match TRBD2. The trim removed 2 bases at V and 6 bases at J, leaving 5 bases unmatched. This CDR3 region has 15 residues. Germline values: CDR1 LNHNV, CDR2 YYDKDF (reference sequence). The CDR3 loop is CATSRIRTSVNEQFF. The CDR3 region has the DNA TGTGCCACCAGCAGAATCAGGACTAGCGTCAATGAGCAGTTCTTC.

In this sample, this clone turned up a few times. The chain links TRBV9 to TRBJ2-3, with 7 bases lining up with TRBD1. The junction had 7 bases not matched to a gene; V was cut back by 0 bases and J by 3 bases. The CDR3 consists of 16 residues. CDR1 and CDR2 from the germline V gene are SGDLS and YYNGEE. The CDR3 DNA follows: TGTGCCAGCAGCGTAGCTACGGGACAGAGGACAGATACGCAGTATTTT. Amino acids: CASSVATGQRTDTQYF.

Concerning this clone: The junction and the germline gene differ at one end; a read error may be behind it. The chain joins TRBV5-6 to TRBJ1-2; 7 positions agree with TRBD1. This CDR3 is 15 amino acids long. CDR1 SGHDT and CDR2 YYEEEE come from the germline V gene. Here the CDR3 DNA reads TGTGCCAGCAGCCCTATTCTCAGGACAGGCCTTTACCTCCCCTTC. Amino acid sequence: CASSPILRTGLYLPF.

This clone has a handful of counts. The V gene is TRBV11-2, the J gene TRBJ1-5; the D gene is possibly TRBD1 (6 bases). Between the trimmed V and J ends, which lost 5 bases and 7 bases, there was a span of 18 bases. The germline V gene has CDR1 SGHAT and CDR2 FQNNGV. The CDR3 totals 15 residues. As DNA, the CDR3 is TGTGCCAGCAGCGTCCGCCCAGGGGATCGGCAGCCCCAGCATTTT. It codes for CASSVRPGDRQPQHF.

V gene TRBV4-1 combines with J gene TRBJ2-1; D is perhaps TRBD2 (6 bases). The CDR3 loop spans 15 amino acids. CDR1 MGHRA and CDR2 YSYEKL come from the germline V gene. With 1 base removed from V and 5 bases from J, the gap between germline ends came to 12 bases. The CDR3 is CASSQGEGTHNEQFF. The CDR3 coding sequence is TGCGCCAGCAGCCAAGGCGAGGGGACTCACAATGAGCAGTTCTTC.

This clone was picked up a small number of times. The chain joins TRBV5-1 to TRBJ2-5; TRBD1 matches at 10 bases. Germline V gene sequence: CDR1 SGHRS, CDR2 YFSETQ. This CDR3 contains 16 residues. J gave up 5 bases and V 2 bases, and 9 bases lay outside the gene matches. Here the CDR3 reads CASSLGTGTGVETQYF. In nucleotides, the CDR3 is TGCGCCAGCAGCTTAGGCACCGGGACAGGGGTCGAGACCCAGTACTTC.

This clone has only a few counts. This sequence joins TRBV7-9 and TRBJ2-7, with D unclear. CDR3 size: 14 residues. The V gene's germline CDR1 is SEHNR and CDR2 FQNEAQ (reference sequence). Trimming removed 0 bases at V and 3 bases at J, with 9 bases between. DNA of the CDR3: TGTGCCAGCAGCTTAGCGCAATACAGCTACGAGCAGTACTTC. It translates to CASSLAQYSYEQYF.

V is TRBV2 and J is TRBJ1-5; perhaps TRBD1 as D (5 bases). Germline V gene lookup returns CDR1 SNHLY and CDR2 FYNNEI. V was shortened by 6 bases and J by 8 bases, with 17 bases between the two germline ends. This CDR3 comprises 14 residues. The CDR3 nucleotides are TGTGCCAGCAGGCCCTGGAAGGGGTTGGAGCCCCAGCATTTT. As protein: CASRPWKGLEPQHF.

The chain carries TRBV11-2 and TRBJ1-2, with TRBD1 as a possible D gene (6 bases). Germline CDR1 SGHAT, CDR2 FQNNGV. This CDR3 is built from 16 residues. The V end lost 5 bases, the J end lost 0 bases, and 16 bases lay between the germline ends. CDR3 amino acids: CASSPISQGANYGYTF. CDR3 nucleotide sequence: TGTGCCAGCAGCCCTATTTCACAGGGAGCTAACTATGGCTACACCTTC.

This clone turned up a few times. The CDR3, as DNA: TGTGCCAGCAGCCCCCCCGGGACACCGAGCACAGATACGCAGTATTTT. Amino acid sequence: CASSPPGTPSTDTQYF. The chain recombines TRBV7-9 with TRBJ2-3; TRBD1 is a possible D gene (6 bases). The CDR3 spans 16 residues. Germline assignment: CDR1 SEHNR and CDR2 FQNEAQ (reference sequence). V gave up 5 bases and J gave up 0 bases, with 15 bases separating them.

The chain has TRBV6-5 and TRBJ1-1, with 7 bases aligning to TRBD1. Germline CDR1 and CDR2: MNHEY and SVGAGI. J gave up 0 bases and V 2 bases, and 3 bases lay outside the gene matches. CDR3 length equals 15 residues. CDR3 nucleotides: TGTGCCAGCAGTTACACTGGGACAGTGAACACTGAAGCTTTCTTT. Its protein is CASSYTGTVNTEAFF.

The chain recombines TRBV5-1 with TRBJ2-3; 9 nucleotides align to TRBD2. With V trimmed by 4 bases and J by 6 bases, 12 bases remained unmatched. Germline CDR1 is SGHRS and CDR2 is YFSETQ. CDR3 size: 16 residues. The chain's CDR3 is CASSIPATRGGDTQYF. In nucleotides, the CDR3 is TGCGCCAGCAGCATACCTGCTACGCGGGGGGGGGATACGCAGTATTTT.

The gene calls are TRBV5-4 and TRBJ2-3; 9 bases agree with TRBD1. V trimming: 2 bases; J trimming: 1 base; junction bases outside the gene matches: 11. Germline loops: CDR1 SGHNT, CDR2 YYREEE (reference sequence). The CDR3 totals 18 residues. CDR3 nucleotides: TGTGCCAGCAGCTTCCTTAGGACAGGGGCCTCCCGCACAGATACGCAGTATTTT. It specifies CASSFLRTGASRTDTQYF. The whole variable domain, filled in from reference TRBV5-4 and TRBJ2-3, reads ETGVTQSPTHLIKTRGQQVTLRCSSQSGHNTVSWYQQALGQGPQFIFQYYREEENGRGNFPPRFSGLQFPNYSSELNVNALELDDSALYLCASSFLRTGASRTDTQYFGPGTRLTVL.

This sequence joins TRBV28 and TRBJ2-3; D is ambiguous. The CDR3 totals 12 residues. The germline V gene encodes CDR1 MDHEN and CDR2 SYDVKM. V shed 3 bases and J shed 8 bases, with 9 bases lying between them. This chain's CDR3 is CASSLSTLTQYF. CDR3 bases: TGTGCCAGCAGTTTGAGCACTCTTACGCAGTATTTT.

This clone was observed at least ten times. V is TRBV7-9 and J is TRBJ2-6; D gene ambiguous. The CDR3 runs to 13 residues. Germline V gene lookup returns CDR1 SEHNR and CDR2 FQNEAQ (reference sequence). Deletions cut 8 bases from V and 2 bases from J, with 7 bases between. The CDR3 DNA sequence: TGTGCCAGCCGACTTACTGGGGCCAACGTCCTGACTTTC. Translating gives CASRLTGANVLTF.

This clone was seen only a few times. The chain is built from TRBV5-1 and TRBJ2-6; D not resolved. Per germline, CDR1 SGHRS and CDR2 YFSETQ. The CDR3 runs to 15 residues. Trimming took off 4 bases at V and 1 base at J, with 9 bases between the two ends. CDR3 DNA sequence: TGCGCCAGCAGCCCGACTTTGTCTGGGGCCAACGTCCTGACTTTC. Its protein is CASSPTLSGANVLTF.

This clone was counted many times. V gene TRBV28 combines with J gene TRBJ2-5; 8 nucleotides line up with TRBD2. This CDR3 has 15 residues. Germline V gene lookup returns CDR1 MDHEN and CDR2 SYDVKM. The V segment lost 7 bases and the J segment 6 bases; nucleotides outside the gene matches: 13. The CDR3 reads CASISSAGALKTQYF. The CDR3, as DNA: TGTGCCAGCATCTCCTCAGCGGGGGCATTGAAGACCCAGTACTTC.

This chain links TRBV5-4 with TRBJ2-7; D remains unclear. The V gene's germline CDR1 is SGHNT and CDR2 YYREEE (reference sequence). The CDR3 sequence is 13 residues long. Trimming shortened V by 4 bases and J by 7 bases, and 15 bases separated the two germline ends. For the CDR3, the DNA is TGTGCCAGCAGCCTAGAATTCGAGAGAGAGCAGTACTTC. This gives the protein CASSLEFEREQYF.